This passage covers 11 T cell receptor beta chains from one sample sequenced in a study of blood T cells in healthy people across ages. A J-beta primer mix and a sample-barcoded 5' primer were used in a second PCR of about 7 to 11 cycles. TCRdb independently ran MiXCR on the 5' RACE reads; one entry per CDR3 protein. The profile covers about 830,000 distinct CDR3 sequences, with 62% appearing a single time and roughly 25% taken by the ten largest. Sequencing was performed on blood. The receptors here all came from a man aged 30 to 45 in good health.

This rearrangement joins TRBV7-9 to TRBJ1-2; the match to TRBD1 covers 7 bases. Germline values: CDR1 SEHNR, CDR2 FQNEAQ (reference sequence). V lost 3 bases and J lost 4; bases outside the gene matches: 11. The CDR3 covers 16 residues. CDR3 DNA: TGTGCCAGCAGCTTGACCTATGCTCAGGGGGGCTATGGCTACACCTTC. Translated: CASSLTYAQGGYGYTF.

This chain links TRBV18 with TRBJ2-4, with D maybe TRBD2 (6 bases). The J call is doubtful: the DNA matches TRBJ2-5 better. Germline-derived CDR1 and CDR2 are KGHSH and LQKENI. The CDR3 length is 15 residues. Written as DNA, the CDR3 is TGTGCCAGCTCACCACCGGGGGGAGTGGGAGAGACCCAGTACTTC. This encodes CASSPPGGVGETQYF.

This clonotype has just one count. CDR3 nucleotide sequence: TGTGCCAGCAGCTTTTTTCAGGAAACCTACGAGCAGTACTTC. Protein sequence: CASSFFQETYEQYF. This chain uses TRBV7-2 with TRBJ2-4; D is unclear. The DNA end lines up better with TRBJ2-7; the J call may be wrong. The CDR3 has 14 amino acids. CDR1 and CDR2 (germline): SGHTA, FQGNSA.

In DNA, the CDR3 is TGTGCCAGCAGAACGGGACGGAGAGAGACCATATATTTT. This encodes CASRTGRRETIYF. The chain carries TRBV6-6 and TRBJ1-3; maybe TRBD1 (5 bases). The CDR3 length is 13 residues. The V gene's germline CDR1 is MNHNY and CDR2 SVGAGI (reference sequence). V was trimmed by 6 bases and J by 10 bases, leaving 16 bases between them.

This clonotype was recorded a few times. This chain's CDR3 is CATSGDTNHLSYEQYF. CDR3 DNA: TGTGCCACCAGCGGGGACACAAATCATCTCTCCTACGAGCAGTACTTC. The gene calls are TRBV15 and TRBJ2-7, with a weak D call TRBD1 (6 bases). The length of the CDR3 is 16 residues. Germline V gives CDR1 LNHNV, CDR2 YYDKDF (reference sequence). The germline V and J ends were trimmed by 5 bases and 0 bases, with 17 bases remaining between them.

This chain joins TRBV6-2 or TRBV6-3 and TRBJ2-1; D is ambiguous. CDR3 length equals 13 residues. V was cut by 5 bases and J by 8 bases, with 13 bases left in between. Germline CDR1 reads MNHEY; CDR2 reads SVGEGT. The CDR3 nucleotides read TGTGCCAGCAGTAAGGACCGTGCTCATGAGCAGTTCTTC. Its protein is CASSKDRAHEQFF.

The J gene is TRBJ1-1, the V gene TRBV7-9; 7 nucleotides align to TRBD1. The V gene's germline CDR1 is SEHNR and CDR2 FQNEAQ (reference sequence). The CDR3 length is 11 residues. V lost 4 bases and J lost 10; bases outside the gene matches: 3. DNA for the CDR3: TGTGCCAGCAGCTGGACAGGAGTAGCTTTCTTT. It translates to CASSWTGVAFF. Full variable domain (missing parts from reference TRBV7-9 and TRBJ1-1): DTGVSQNPRHKITKRGQNVTFRCDPISEHNRLYWYRQTLGQGPEFLTYFQNEAQLEKSRLLSDRFSAERPKGSFSTLEIQRTEQGDSAMYLCASSWTGVAFFGQGTRLTVV.

The chain uses TRBV7-2 and TRBJ2-7; weak D call: TRBD1 (5 bases). The J call is doubtful: the DNA matches TRBJ2-4 better. Germline V gene sequence: CDR1 SGHTA, CDR2 FQGNSA. The length of the CDR3 is 15 residues. The CDR3 nucleotides are TGTGCCAGCAGCTTAGGGGGAAGGGGCCGGAACATTCAGTACTTC. Translation gives CASSLGGRGRNIQYF.

The chain joins TRBV7-9 to TRBJ2-3; D gene unclear. V was shortened by 4 bases and J by 2 bases, with 16 bases between the two germline ends. Looked up from germline, CDR1 is SEHNR and CDR2 is FQNEAQ (reference sequence). This CDR3 region has 16 residues. The CDR3 bases are TGTGCCAGCAGCTCCACCCAAGTGATACACACAGATACGCAGTATTTT. As protein: CASSSTQVIHTDTQYF.

This clonotype was counted only a few times. This chain joins TRBV29-1 and TRBJ2-7, with D maybe TRBD1 (6 bases). The J call could be wrong; TRBJ2-5 is a better fit for the DNA end. The CDR3 extends over 14 amino acids. Germline CDR1 and CDR2: SQVTM and ANQGSEA. The CDR3 DNA sequence: TGCAGCGTTGATTTCCGACAGGCTGGGCGGACCCAGTACTTC. The encoded protein is CSVDFRQAGRTQYF.

The rearrangement links TRBV7-2 to TRBJ1-4; perhaps TRBD1 as D (5 bases). V was cut by 2 bases and J by 2 bases, with 12 bases left in between. The germline gives CDR1 SGHTA, CDR2 FQGNSA. CDR3 length: 16 residues. This CDR3 reads CASSLKGPLTNEKLFF. The CDR3 region has the DNA TGTGCCAGCAGCTTAAAGGGGCCCCTTACTAATGAAAAACTGTTTTTT.